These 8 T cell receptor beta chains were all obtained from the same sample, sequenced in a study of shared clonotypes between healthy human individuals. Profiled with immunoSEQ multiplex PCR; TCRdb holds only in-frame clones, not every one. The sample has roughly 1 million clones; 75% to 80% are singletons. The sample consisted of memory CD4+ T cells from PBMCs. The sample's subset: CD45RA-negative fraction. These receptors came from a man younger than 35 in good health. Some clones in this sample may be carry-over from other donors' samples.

For the CDR3, the DNA is TGCGCCAGCAGCTCGACCGGGACTAGCGGACCCTACGAGCAGTACTTC. Translation: CASSSTGTSGPYEQYF. The genes are TRBV5-1 and TRBJ2-7; TRBD2 matches at 11 bases. With 3 bases clipped from V and 2 bases from J, the junction kept 7 bases outside the gene matches. The CDR3 totals 16 residues. Germline loops: CDR1 SGHRS, CDR2 YFSETQ.

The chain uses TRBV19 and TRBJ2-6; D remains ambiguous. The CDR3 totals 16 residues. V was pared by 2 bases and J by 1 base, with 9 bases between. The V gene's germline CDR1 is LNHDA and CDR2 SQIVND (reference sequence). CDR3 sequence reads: CASSISGQSGANVLTF. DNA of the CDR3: TGTGCCAGTAGTATATCGGGCCAATCTGGGGCCAACGTCCTGACTTTC.

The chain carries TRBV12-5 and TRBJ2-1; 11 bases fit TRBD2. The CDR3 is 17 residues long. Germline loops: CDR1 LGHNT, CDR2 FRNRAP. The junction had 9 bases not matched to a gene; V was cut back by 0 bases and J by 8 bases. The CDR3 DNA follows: TGTGCTAGTGGTTTGGTACGAACTAGCGGGAGAAGAGATGAGCAGTTCTTC. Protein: CASGLVRTSGRRDEQFF.

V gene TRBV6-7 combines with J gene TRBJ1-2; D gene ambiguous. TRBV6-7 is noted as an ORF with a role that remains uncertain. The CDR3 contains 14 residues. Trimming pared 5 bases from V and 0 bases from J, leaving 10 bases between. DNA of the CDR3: TGTGCCAGCAGTCAGGACTGCGCTAACTATGGCTACACCTTC. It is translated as CASSQDCANYGYTF.

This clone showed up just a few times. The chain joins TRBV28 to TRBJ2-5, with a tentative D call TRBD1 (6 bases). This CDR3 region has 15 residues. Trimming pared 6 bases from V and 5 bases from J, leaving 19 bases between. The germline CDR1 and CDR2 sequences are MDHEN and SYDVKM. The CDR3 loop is CASSRDTKRVETQYF. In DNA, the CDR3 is TGTGCCAGCAGCCGGGACACCAAGCGTGTGGAGACCCAGTACTTC. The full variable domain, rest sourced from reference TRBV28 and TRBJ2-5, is DVKVTQSSRYLVKRTGEKVFLECVQDMDHENMFWYRQDPGLGLRLIYFSYDVKMKEKGDIPEGYSVSREKKERFSLILESASTNQTSMYLCASSRDTKRVETQYFGPGTRLLVL.

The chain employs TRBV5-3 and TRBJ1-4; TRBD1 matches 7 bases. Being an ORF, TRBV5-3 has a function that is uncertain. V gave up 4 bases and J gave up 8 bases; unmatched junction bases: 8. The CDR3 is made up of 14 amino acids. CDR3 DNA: TGTGCCAGAAGCCCGGAAGGGGGCAAGGAAAAACTGTTTTTT. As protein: CARSPEGGKEKLFF.

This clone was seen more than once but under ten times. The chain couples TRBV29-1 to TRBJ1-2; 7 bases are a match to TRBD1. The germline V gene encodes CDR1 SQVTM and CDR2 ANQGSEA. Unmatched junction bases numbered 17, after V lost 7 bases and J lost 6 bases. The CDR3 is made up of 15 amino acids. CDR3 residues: CSATDGTGVRNGYTF. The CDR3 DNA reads TGCAGCGCGACCGACGGCACAGGGGTTAGGAATGGCTACACCTTC.

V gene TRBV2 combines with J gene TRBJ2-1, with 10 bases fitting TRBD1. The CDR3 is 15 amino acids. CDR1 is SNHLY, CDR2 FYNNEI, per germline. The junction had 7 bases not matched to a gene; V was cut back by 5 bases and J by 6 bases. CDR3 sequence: CASSRTGGTSNEQFF. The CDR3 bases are TGTGCCAGCAGTCGGACAGGGGGAACGAGCAATGAGCAGTTCTTC. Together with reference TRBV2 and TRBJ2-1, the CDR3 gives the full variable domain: EPEVTQTPSHQVTQMGQEVILRCVPISNHLYFYWYRQILGQKVEFLVSFYNNEISEKSEIFDDQFSVERPDGSNFTLKIRSTKLEDSAMYFCASSRTGGTSNEQFFGPGTRLTVL.